This TCR beta chain was obtained from a study of cytomegalovirus exposure and HLA in healthy donors. Study background: Roughly 180 million T cells yielded 120 million or so unique TCR beta sequences, as an earlier analysis found.

The study, taken as a whole, reports: The authors confirmed in vitro that three CMV-associated chains were specific for CMV antigens. With high specificity and sensitivity, the classifier reportedly diagnosed cytomegalovirus status.

The CDR3 is 18 residues long. V was pared by 4 bases and J by 2 bases, with 9 bases of the junction left unmatched. Germline values: CDR1 SGHRS, CDR2 YFSETQ. Details on this clone: Its antigen is undetermined.

With 60 Vbeta and 13 Jbeta primers, the PCR was carried out. Sequencing used immunoSEQ multiplex PCR; TCRdb keeps in-frame clones, though not all of them. Here the sample spans roughly 220,000 clones, 60% to 80% being singletons. This TCR was sampled from a woman in her 30s in good health and CMV-seronegative. The sample comprised PBMCs. V usage is TRBV5-1 and J usage is TRBJ2-1, with TRBD2 matching 13 bases. In DNA, the CDR3 is TGCGCCAGCAGCACCTGGACTAGCGGGGGAACTCCCTACAATGAGCAGTTCTTC. This sequence encodes CASSTWTSGGTPYNEQFF.